The rows below give T cell receptor beta chains drawn from one sample of a study of cytomegalovirus exposure and HLA in healthy donors. Sequencing used immunoSEQ multiplex PCR; TCRdb keeps in-frame clones, though not all of them. In the table there are just over 150,000 clones, roughly 82% of which are singletons. The sample was PBMCs. The receptors originated from a man over 45 in good health and CMV-seropositive. The CDR3 runs from the conserved cysteine through the conserved F or W. A D gene is named only where the DNA matches it firmly. A clone size is listed for some rows: how often the clone was seen (once, few, many), or a class if it is expanded.

abundance	v_gene	d_gene	j_gene	len	CDR3aa	CDR3nt
-	TRBV29-1	-	TRBJ1-2	13	CSVGQATNYGYTF	TGCAGCGTTGGACAGGCAACAAACTATGGCTACACCTTC
-	TRBV4-1	TRBD2	TRBJ2-3	15	CASSPSGRPKDTQYF	TGCGCCAGCAGCCCCAGCGGGAGGCCCAAAGATACGCAGTATTTT
few	TRBV28	-	TRBJ2-2	15	CASSPGGPNTGELFF	TGTGCCAGCAGTCCCGGGGGACCTAACACCGGGGAGCTGTTTTTT
-	TRBV18	-	TRBJ2-7	14	CASSPSRGTYEQYF	TGTGCCAGCTCACCGTCAAGAGGGACCTACGAGCAGTACTTC
-	TRBV6-6	-	TRBJ2-2	14	CASSSQGRTGELFF	TGTGCCAGCAGTTCACAGGGCCGAACCGGGGAGCTGTTTTTT
-	TRBV9	-	TRBJ2-5	11	CASSSGETQYF	TGTGCCAGCAGCTCAGGGGAGACCCAGTACTTC
-	TRBV9	TRBD1	TRBJ2-3	14	CASSGGQGTDTQYF	TGTGCCAGCAGCGGTGGACAGGGGACAGATACGCAGTATTTT
once	TRBV2	-	TRBJ1-2	14	CASSTRDGVWRDTF	TGTGCCAGCAGTACCAGGGATGGTGTATGGAGGGACACCTTC
-	TRBV4-1	-	TRBJ1-2	22	CASSQKREVWNAVGVPNYGYTF	TGCGCCAGCAGCCAAAAACGGGAGGTTTGGAACGCGGTAGGAGTCCCAAACTATGGCTACACCTTC
few	TRBV7-8	TRBD1	TRBJ1-1	15	CASSIRGGGQDEAFF	TGTGCCAGCAGTATCAGGGGTGGCGGACAGGATGAAGCTTTCTTT
once	TRBV4-2	TRBD2	TRBJ2-5	17	CASSQALELAGRETQYF	TGTGCCAGCAGCCAGGCGTTAGAACTAGCGGGGCGAGAGACCCAGTACTTC
-	TRBV5-1	TRBD2	TRBJ2-2	16	CASSLRPAGGTGELFF	TGCGCCAGCAGCTTGCGTCCAGCGGGGGGGACCGGGGAGCTGTTTTTT
-	TRBV5-1	-	TRBJ1-1	13	CASRAGGATEAFF	TGCGCCAGCAGAGCCGGGGGGGCCACTGAAGCTTTCTTT
-	TRBV29-1	TRBD2	TRBJ2-2	15	CSVRLAGEWTGELFF	TGCAGCGTTCGACTAGCGGGAGAATGGACCGGGGAGCTGTTTTTT
-	TRBV30	TRBD1	TRBJ1-6	15	CAWSVRVGQGSPLHF	TGTGCCTGGAGTGTACGGGTGGGACAGGGTTCACCCCTCCACTTT
-	TRBV2	-	TRBJ1-1	11	CASRPDTWAFF	TGTGCCAGCAGACCGGACACCTGGGCTTTCTTT
-	TRBV2	-	TRBJ2-5	12	CASKEGLETQYF	TGTGCCAGCAAAGAGGGCTTAGAGACCCAGTACTTC
-	TRBV6-5	-	TRBJ1-2	12	CASSPRGRGYTF	TGTGCCAGCAGTCCCAGGGGTAGGGGCTACACCTTC
-	TRBV9	-	TRBJ1-2	15	CASSPHDSLNYGYTF	TGTGCCAGCAGCCCCCACGACAGCCTTAACTATGGCTACACCTTC
-	TRBV10-1	-	TRBJ2-3	14	CASTPDSSTDTQYF	TGCGCCAGCACCCCTGACTCGTCCACAGATACGCAGTATTTT
-	TRBV2	-	TRBJ1-6	12	CASLFDNSPLHF	TGTGCCAGCTTATTTGATAATTCACCCCTCCACTTT
few	TRBV25-1	-	TRBJ2-7	15	CASSDYQGHSYEQYF	TGTGCCAGCAGTGATTACCAGGGGCACTCCTACGAGCAGTACTTC
-	TRBV13	TRBD2	TRBJ2-1	18	CASSVTEGAGNLHNEQFF	TGTGCCAGCAGCGTAACGGAGGGAGCGGGGAATCTACACAATGAGCAGTTCTTC
once	TRBV7-7	TRBD1	TRBJ1-2	16	CASSADRGRVRDGYTF	TGTGCTAGCAGCGCCGACAGGGGGCGCGTCCGCGATGGCTACACCTTC
-	TRBV6-5	-	TRBJ1-2	14	CASSYSKGGYGYTF	TGTGCCAGCAGTTACTCAAAAGGGGGCTATGGCTACACCTTC
once	TRBV27	-	TRBJ1-1	13	CASSLSTGVGAFF	TGTGCCAGCAGTTTATCGACGGGGGTAGGAGCTTTCTTT
once	TRBV11-3	-	TRBJ2-1	14	CASSDPPQLDEQFF	TGTGCCAGCAGCGATCCCCCTCAGTTGGATGAGCAGTTCTTC
once	TRBV2	-	TRBJ2-4	15	CASSGRGHQGHIQYF	TGTGCCAGCAGTGGGAGGGGGCACCAGGGGCACATTCAGTACTTC
-	TRBV2	TRBD2	TRBJ2-5	16	CASTDLGTSGQETQYF	TGTGCCAGCACTGACCTAGGGACTAGCGGACAAGAGACCCAGTACTTC
-	TRBV10-2	-	TRBJ2-4	14	CASSDQLRGNIQYF	TGCGCCAGCAGTGATCAGCTGAGAGGGAACATTCAGTACTTC
-	TRBV7-9	-	TRBJ1-4	13	CASHEGANEKLFF	TGTGCCAGCCACGAGGGAGCTAATGAAAAACTGTTTTTT
-	TRBV29-1	TRBD2	TRBJ2-1	18	CSVEDPSGRAVNLYEQFF	TGCAGCGTTGAAGACCCTAGCGGGAGGGCCGTTAATCTCTATGAGCAGTTCTTC
-	TRBV27	TRBD2	TRBJ2-7	14	CASSFSGASYEQYF	TGTGCCAGCAGTTTCAGCGGGGCGTCCTACGAGCAGTACTTC
-	TRBV7-2	TRBD1	TRBJ1-1	15	CASSNRGPTNTEAFF	TGTGCCAGCAGCAACAGGGGGCCGACGAACACTGAAGCTTTCTTT
once	TRBV6-6	-	TRBJ1-2	15	CATTAGVGTNYGYTF	TGTGCCACCACGGCGGGGGTAGGGACTAACTATGGCTACACCTTC
-	TRBV5-1	-	TRBJ1-1	16	CASSLPPVRERTEAFF	TGCGCCAGCAGCTTGCCGCCGGTTAGGGAGCGCACTGAAGCTTTCTTT
-	TRBV19	TRBD1	TRBJ1-2	13	CASSRTGNYGYTF	TGTGCCAGTAGTCGGACAGGGAACTATGGCTACACCTTC
-	TRBV7-6	TRBD2	TRBJ2-3	19	CASSLIGPGLAPKADTQYF	TGTGCCAGCAGCTTAATAGGTCCCGGACTAGCGCCTAAGGCAGATACGCAGTATTTT
-	TRBV2	TRBD2	TRBJ2-1	16	CASRRSLAGDSNEQFF	TGTGCCAGCAGACGATCACTAGCGGGAGACTCCAATGAGCAGTTCTTC
-	TRBV19	-	TRBJ2-3	14	CASKPVGATDTQYF	TGTGCCAGTAAACCGGTAGGGGCCACAGATACGCAGTATTTT
few	TRBV6-6	-	TRBJ2-1	14	CASSYSARSNEQFF	TGTGCCAGCAGTTACAGTGCTAGAAGCAATGAGCAGTTCTTC
once	TRBV29-1	-	TRBJ2-7	12	CSVTASSYEQYF	TGCAGCGTTACCGCGTCCTCCTACGAGCAGTACTTC
-	TRBV5-5	-	TRBJ2-7	12	CASTEGGYEQYF	TGTGCCAGCACCGAGGGCGGCTACGAGCAGTACTTC
-	TRBV5-1	TRBD2	TRBJ2-1	18	CASSDSGGAVNYYNEQFF	TGCGCCAGCAGCGATAGCGGGGGGGCCGTCAACTACTACAATGAGCAGTTCTTC
-	TRBV29-1	TRBD1	TRBJ1-2	13	CSVYLQGDYGYTF	TGCAGCGTTTATCTACAGGGGGACTATGGCTACACCTTC
-	TRBV5-5	TRBD1	TRBJ2-3	14	CASSLGQGEDTQYF	TGTGCCAGCAGCTTGGGACAGGGGGAAGATACGCAGTATTTT
-	TRBV7-9	TRBD2	TRBJ2-5	13	CAGIGGDSGTQYF	TGTGCCGGGATCGGGGGGGACTCAGGGACCCAGTACTTC
-	TRBV6-1	TRBD2	TRBJ2-5	14	CASSAGTRGETQYF	TGTGCCAGCAGTGCCGGGACTAGGGGGGAGACCCAGTACTTC
-	TRBV9	TRBD2	TRBJ2-3	17	CASSASWVAGGLDTQYF	TGTGCCAGCAGCGCCTCATGGGTAGCGGGGGGGCTGGATACGCAGTATTTT
-	TRBV5-1	-	TRBJ1-1	16	CASSVGQTSLNTEAFF	TGCGCCAGCAGCGTGGGACAAACAAGCCTGAACACTGAAGCTTTCTTT
-	TRBV29-1	-	TRBJ1-2	12	CSVDFWGDGYTF	TGCAGCGTTGATTTTTGGGGGGATGGCTACACCTTC
-	TRBV13	-	TRBJ2-5	15	CASTQGGAGAETQYF	TGTGCCAGCACCCAAGGGGGGGCAGGAGCGGAGACCCAGTACTTC
few	TRBV7-8	-	TRBJ2-6	15	CASSLGVSGANVLTF	TGTGCCAGCAGCTTGGGAGTCTCTGGGGCCAACGTCCTGACTTTC
-	TRBV13	TRBD2	TRBJ2-2	18	CASSVGTSGPANTGELFF	TGTGCCAGCAGCGTTGGGACTAGCGGGCCAGCGAACACCGGGGAGCTGTTTTTT
-	TRBV2	TRBD2	TRBJ2-3	15	CASSEPGRGADTQYF	TGTGCCAGCAGCGAACCGGGACGGGGGGCAGATACGCAGTATTTT